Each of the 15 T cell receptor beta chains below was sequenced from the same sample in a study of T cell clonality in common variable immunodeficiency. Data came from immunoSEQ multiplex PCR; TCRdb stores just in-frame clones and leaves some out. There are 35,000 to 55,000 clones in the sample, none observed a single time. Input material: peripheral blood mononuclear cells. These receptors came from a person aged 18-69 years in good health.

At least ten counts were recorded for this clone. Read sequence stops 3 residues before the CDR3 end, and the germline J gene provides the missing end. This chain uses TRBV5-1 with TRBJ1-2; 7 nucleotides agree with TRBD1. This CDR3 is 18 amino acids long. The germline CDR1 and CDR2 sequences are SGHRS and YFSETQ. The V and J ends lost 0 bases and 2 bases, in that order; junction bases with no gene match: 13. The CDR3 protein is CASSLDSAGGSGNYGYTF. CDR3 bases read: TGCGCCAGCAGCTTGGATTCGGCAGGGGGTAGTGGGAACTATGGC.

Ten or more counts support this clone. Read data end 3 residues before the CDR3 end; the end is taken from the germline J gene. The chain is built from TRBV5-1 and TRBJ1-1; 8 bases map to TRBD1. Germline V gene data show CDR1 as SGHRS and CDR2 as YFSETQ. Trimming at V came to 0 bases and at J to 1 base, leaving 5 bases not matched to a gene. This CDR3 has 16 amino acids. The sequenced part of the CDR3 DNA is TGCGCCAGCAGCTTGGCTCCTACAGGGGGGAACACTGAA. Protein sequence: CASSLAPTGGNTE. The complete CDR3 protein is CASSLAPTGGNTEAFF.

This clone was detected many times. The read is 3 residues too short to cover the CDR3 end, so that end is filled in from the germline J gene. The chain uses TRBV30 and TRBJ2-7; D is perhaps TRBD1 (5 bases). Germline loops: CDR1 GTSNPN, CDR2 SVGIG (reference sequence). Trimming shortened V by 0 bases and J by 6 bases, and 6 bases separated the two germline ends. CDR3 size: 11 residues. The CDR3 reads CAWSVRGEQYF. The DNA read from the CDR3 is TGTGCCTGGAGTGTAAGGGGCGAG.

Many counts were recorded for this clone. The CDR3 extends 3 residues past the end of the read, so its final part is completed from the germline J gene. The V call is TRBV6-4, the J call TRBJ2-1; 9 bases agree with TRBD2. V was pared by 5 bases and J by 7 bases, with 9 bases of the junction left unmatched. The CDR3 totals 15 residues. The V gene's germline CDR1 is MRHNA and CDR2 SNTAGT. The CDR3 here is CASSYIAGADNEQFF. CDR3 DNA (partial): TGTGCCAGCAGTTATATAGCGGGAGCGGATAATGAG.

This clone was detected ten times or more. Incomplete CDR3 DNA: TGCGCCAGCAGCCAAGTGGCCAGGGAGACCTACGAG. It yields the protein CASSQVARETYE. The whole CDR3 sequence reads CASSQVARETYEQYF. This rearrangement joins TRBV4-1 to TRBJ2-7; perhaps D is TRBD1 or TRBD2 (5 bases each). The read halts 3 residues ahead of the CDR3 end, with the missing end drawn from the germline J gene. Between the trimmed V and J ends, which lost 1 base and 2 bases, there was a span of 12 bases. Germline V gene sequence: CDR1 MGHRA, CDR2 YSYEKL. The CDR3 is 15 amino acids.

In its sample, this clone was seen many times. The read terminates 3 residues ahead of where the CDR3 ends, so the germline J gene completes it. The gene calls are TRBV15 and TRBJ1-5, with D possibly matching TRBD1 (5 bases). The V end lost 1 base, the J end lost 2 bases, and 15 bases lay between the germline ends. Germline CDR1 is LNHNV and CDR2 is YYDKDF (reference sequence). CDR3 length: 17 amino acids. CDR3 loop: CATSRGQGGMGNQPQHF. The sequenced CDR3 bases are TGTGCCACCAGCAGAGGTCAGGGTGGAATGGGCAATCAGCCC.

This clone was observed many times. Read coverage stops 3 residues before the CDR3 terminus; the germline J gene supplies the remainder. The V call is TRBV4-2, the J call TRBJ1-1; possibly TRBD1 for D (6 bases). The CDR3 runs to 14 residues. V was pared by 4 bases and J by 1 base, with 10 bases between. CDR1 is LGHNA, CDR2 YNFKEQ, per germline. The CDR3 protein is CASSRGQTNTEAFF. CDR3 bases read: TGTGCCAGCAGCCGCGGACAGACGAACACTGAA.

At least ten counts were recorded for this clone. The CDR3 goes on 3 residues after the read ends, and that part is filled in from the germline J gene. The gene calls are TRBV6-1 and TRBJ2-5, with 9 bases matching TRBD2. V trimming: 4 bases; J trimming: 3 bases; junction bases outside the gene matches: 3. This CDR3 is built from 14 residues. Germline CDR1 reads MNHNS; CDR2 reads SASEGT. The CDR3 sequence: CASSATSGKETQYF. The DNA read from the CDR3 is TGTGCCAGCAGTGCGACTAGCGGAAAAGAGACC.

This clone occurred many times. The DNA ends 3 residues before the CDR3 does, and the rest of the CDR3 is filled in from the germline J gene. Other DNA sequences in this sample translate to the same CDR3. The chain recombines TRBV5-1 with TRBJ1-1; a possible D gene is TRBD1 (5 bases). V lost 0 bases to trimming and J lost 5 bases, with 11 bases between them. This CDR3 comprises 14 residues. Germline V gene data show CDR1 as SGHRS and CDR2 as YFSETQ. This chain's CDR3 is CASSLGQGRTEAFF. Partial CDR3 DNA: TGCGCCAGCAGCTTGGGTCAGGGTAGGACTGAA.

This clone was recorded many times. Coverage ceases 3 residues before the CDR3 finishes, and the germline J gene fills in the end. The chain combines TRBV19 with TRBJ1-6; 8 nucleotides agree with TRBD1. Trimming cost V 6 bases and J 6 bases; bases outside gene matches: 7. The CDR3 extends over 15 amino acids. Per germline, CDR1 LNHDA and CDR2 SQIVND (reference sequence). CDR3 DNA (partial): TGTGCCAGTAGAAGACAGGGGCGCCTTAATTCACCC. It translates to CASRRQGRLNSP. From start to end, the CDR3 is CASRRQGRLNSPLHF.

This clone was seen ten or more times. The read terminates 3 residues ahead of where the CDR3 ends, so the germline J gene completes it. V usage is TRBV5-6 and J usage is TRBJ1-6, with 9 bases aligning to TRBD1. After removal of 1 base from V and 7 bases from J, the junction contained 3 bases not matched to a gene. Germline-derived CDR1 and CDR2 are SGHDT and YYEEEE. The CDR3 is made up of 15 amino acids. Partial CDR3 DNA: TGTGCCAGCAGCTTGCGTGGGACAGGGAATTCACCC. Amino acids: CASSLRGTGNSP. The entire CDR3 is CASSLRGTGNSPLHF. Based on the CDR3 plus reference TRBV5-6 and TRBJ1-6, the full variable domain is DAGVTQSPTHLIKTRGQQVTLRCSPKSGHDTVSWYQQALGQGPQFIFQYYEEEERQRGNFPDRFSGHQFPNYSSELNVNALLLGDSALYLCASSLRGTGNSPLHFGNGTRLTVT.

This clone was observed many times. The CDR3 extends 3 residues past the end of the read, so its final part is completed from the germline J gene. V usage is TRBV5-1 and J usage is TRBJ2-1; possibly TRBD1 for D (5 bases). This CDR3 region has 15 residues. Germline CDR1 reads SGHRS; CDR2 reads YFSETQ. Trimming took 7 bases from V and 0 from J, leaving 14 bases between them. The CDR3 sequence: CASGAGPSSYNEQFF. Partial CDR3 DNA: TGCGCCAGCGGGGCAGGGCCGAGCTCCTACAATGAG.

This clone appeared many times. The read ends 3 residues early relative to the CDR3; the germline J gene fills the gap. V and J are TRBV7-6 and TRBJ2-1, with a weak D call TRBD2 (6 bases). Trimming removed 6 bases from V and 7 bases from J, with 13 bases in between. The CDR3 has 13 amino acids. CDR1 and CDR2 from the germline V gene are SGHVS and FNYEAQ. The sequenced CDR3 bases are TGTGCCAGCAGTCGCGGGACTCAAAATGAG. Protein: CASSRGTQNE. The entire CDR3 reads CASSRGTQNEQFF.

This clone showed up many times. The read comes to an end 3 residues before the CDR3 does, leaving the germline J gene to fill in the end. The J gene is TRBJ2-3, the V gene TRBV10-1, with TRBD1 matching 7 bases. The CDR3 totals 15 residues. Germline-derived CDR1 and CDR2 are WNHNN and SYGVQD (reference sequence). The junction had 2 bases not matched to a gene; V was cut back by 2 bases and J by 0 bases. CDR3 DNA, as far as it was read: TGCGCCAGCAGTGAGGGGACAGACAGCACAGATACG. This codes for CASSEGTDSTDT. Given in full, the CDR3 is CASSEGTDSTDTQYF.

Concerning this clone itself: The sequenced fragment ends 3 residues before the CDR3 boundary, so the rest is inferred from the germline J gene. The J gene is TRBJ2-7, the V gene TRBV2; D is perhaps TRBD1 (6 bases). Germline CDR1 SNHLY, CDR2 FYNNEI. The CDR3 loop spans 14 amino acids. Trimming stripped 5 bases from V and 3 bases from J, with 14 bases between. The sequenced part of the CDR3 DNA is TGTGCCAGCAGTCCGACAGGACGAGGCTACGAG. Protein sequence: CASSPTGRGYE. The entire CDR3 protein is CASSPTGRGYEQYF.